Described below is a single T cell receptor (beta chain) sequence and its context. Its target antigen remains unknown. Per-base qualities were not stored, and no clone one base away is much larger. The data derive from a study of shared clonotypes between healthy human individuals (dated by TCRdb to the early 2020s). In the study overall: A couple of women and a few men aged 18 to 49 years were included in the cohort. To estimate repertoire size and how much clonotypes are shared between individuals, the study performed deep sequencing of blood TCR repertoires from roughly five healthy adults. Libraries were prepared and TCR repertoires were sequenced by different laboratories using diverse techniques, in order to increase sequencing depth and limit assay-specific biases. For each donor, CD4 naive and CD4 memory were each given three plates, CD8 naive was given two plates, and CD8 memory was given one plate. Leukapheresis yielded between about 0.9 and 9.5 billion PBMCs per donor.

Findings and caveats that apply to the study as a whole: Only blood was sampled, and tissue TCR repertoires likely differ from those in blood. Because the study included a small number of donors, the genetic and exposure-history diversity represented was limited. Rarefaction of sorted-subset datasets indicated incomplete sequencing despite the large sequencing depth. Estimated clonotype richness was generally larger for naive than for memory subsets. Compared with non-shared clonotypes, the clonotypes found in all four sorted-subset donors had higher generation probabilities. Based on pairwise subsampling, the degree of clonotype sharing among donors was expected to be affected by sequencing depth. About 5% of naive CD4, roughly 3.5% of naive CD8, roughly 2.4% of memory CD4, and over 0.35% of memory CD8 clonotypes were shared across several donors.

CD8 naive samples consisted of CD45RO-negative cells that were positively selected for CCR7, yielding a CD45RA+CCR7+ population without TemRA cells. The donors were healthy, HIV-negative adults who had no recently reported acute infections or vaccinations. Every donor was a Caucasian adult residing in Nashville, Tennessee, USA. After blood collection by leukapheresis, PBMCs were isolated using Ficoll-Histopaque density gradient centrifugation and then cryopreserved in the vapor phase of liquid nitrogen. Purity and quantity of every magnetically sorted T cell population were checked by analytical flow cytometry. From each sorted fraction, genomic DNA was isolated and quantified by UV absorbance on a Nanodrop 2000c. TCR CDR3 regions were amplified from genomic DNA by multiplex PCR using the deep immunoSEQ assay. Extracted genomic DNA from each cell subset was distributed evenly across all wells of several immunoSEQ 96-well plates, and each plate was treated as a replicate. For sorted subsets, about 210 ng of genomic DNA, equivalent to some 33,000 T cell genomes, went into each replicate PCR. Purified libraries were measured with a Qubit 3.0 fluorometer, size-checked on a Bioanalyzer 2100, and measured again with the KAPA Library Quantification kit. A separate single-read 150-cycle Illumina NextSeq 550 flow cell was used to sequence each immunoSEQ 96-well plate. Per the source publication's procedure: The immunoSEQ output contained only junctional sequences without quality scores, so filtering could not match that applied to full-length reads. To assign V/J genes and CDR3, sequences were annotated against IMGT germline references using PyIR, a Python wrapper for IgBLAST v1.9. Reads were filtered out if the reads had weak V/J assignments (E-value above 1e-6), no CDR3, stop codons, out-of-frame junctions, or ambiguous translated residues. A V3J clonotype was defined by an identical inferred V gene, J gene, and CDR3 amino acid sequence. To compute the percentage overlap between repertoires, the number of shared unique clonotypes was divided by the size of the smaller repertoire. Three approaches were used to assess repertoire richness: RTK rarefaction, the Chao1 estimator, and Recon v2.1 estimates of unobserved clonotypes. Generation probabilities for all TCRbeta clonotypes obtained by the gDNA method from a handful of donors were computed using OLGA. Sourced from immuneACCESS, this table was stored by TCRdb with only in-frame sequences that have V and J called. A share of the clones is absent; for the studies checked, an unresolved V gene accounts for under half, and the remainder has no known explanation. The DNA was the basis for D and trimming; V, J and clone size are from that table. The sample profile shows roughly 2 million clones; approximately 95% of them were found once. The ten largest clones add up to roughly 1% of the sample.

In the germline V gene, CDR1 corresponds to SNHLY and CDR2 to FYNNEI. The CDR3 measures 14 amino acids from cysteine to phenylalanine. The entry retains the CDR3 DNA only, 42 bases that are in frame from base 1. Trimming takes 10 bases off V and 5 bases off J; junction bases not matched to a gene: 7. The V and J genes are TRBV2 and TRBJ2-5; 13 bases in between match TRBD2. This sequence originates from a man between 18 and 29 years old in good health. Sample: naive CD8+ T cells sorted from blood. What the cell subset or site label conveys for this sample: CD45RA+CCR7+. The DNA reads as follows: TGTGCCAATGATGGACTAGCGGGAGAGGAGACCCAGTACTTC. This sequence encodes CANDGLAGEETQYF.